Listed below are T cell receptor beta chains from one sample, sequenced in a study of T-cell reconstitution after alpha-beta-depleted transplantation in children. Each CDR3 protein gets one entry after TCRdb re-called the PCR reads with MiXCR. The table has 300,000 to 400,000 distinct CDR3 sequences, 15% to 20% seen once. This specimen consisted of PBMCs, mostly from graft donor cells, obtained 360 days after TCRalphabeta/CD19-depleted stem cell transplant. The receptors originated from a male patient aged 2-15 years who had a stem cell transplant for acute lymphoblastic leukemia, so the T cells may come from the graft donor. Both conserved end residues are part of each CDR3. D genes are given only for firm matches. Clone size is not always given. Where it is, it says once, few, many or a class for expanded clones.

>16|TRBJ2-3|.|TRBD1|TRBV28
TGTGCCAGCAGTTCCCCCCCGACAGGGAGCACAGATACGCAGTATTTT
CASSSPPTGSTDTQYF
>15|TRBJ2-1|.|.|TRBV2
TGTGCCAGCAGGGTCGACCAGAGCTCCTACAATGAGCAGTTCTTC
CASRVDQSSYNEQFF
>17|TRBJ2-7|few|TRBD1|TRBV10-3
TGTGCCATCAGTGGGGACCCCAGGACAGGGTCGCCTTACGAGCAGTACTTC
CAISGDPRTGSPYEQYF
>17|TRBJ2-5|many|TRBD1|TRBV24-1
TGTGCCACCAGTGATACCCAAACGGGACAGTACCAAGAGACCCAGTACTTC
CATSDTQTGQYQETQYF
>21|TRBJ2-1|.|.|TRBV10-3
TGTGCCATCAGTGACCCGAGGAGGGGAAGAGTAAGGGAGCCGGGCCACAATGAGCAGTTCTTC
CAISDPRRGRVREPGHNEQFF
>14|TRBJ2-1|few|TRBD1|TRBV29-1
TGCAGCTATTTCCACTCTCCGGGACAGGGAGGTCGGTTCTTC
CSYFHSPGQGGRFF
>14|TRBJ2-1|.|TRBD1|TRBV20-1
TGCAGTGCCCAATACGGGACAGGGTCCCATGAGCAGTTCTTC
CSAQYGTGSHEQFF
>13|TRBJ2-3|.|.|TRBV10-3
TGTGCCATCAGAACCTCCCCCGGCGATACGCAGTATTTT
CAIRTSPGDTQYF
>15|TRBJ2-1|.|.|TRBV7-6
TGTGCCAGCAGCTGGGGGCTGACCCCTCGAAATGAGCAGTTCTTC
CASSWGLTPRNEQFF
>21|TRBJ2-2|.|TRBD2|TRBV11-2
TGTGCCAGCAGCCATAATCGACTAGCGAACCTATTCTACCCACACACCGGGGAGCTGTTTTTT
CASSHNRLANLFYPHTGELFF
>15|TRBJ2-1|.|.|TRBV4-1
TGCGCCAGCAGCCCTCTTTGGGTTGGCGGCAATGAGCAGTTCTTC
CASSPLWVGGNEQFF
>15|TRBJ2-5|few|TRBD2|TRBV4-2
TGTGCCAGCAGCCAAGATTTGGGGGGGGGAGAGACCCAGTACTTC
CASSQDLGGGETQYF
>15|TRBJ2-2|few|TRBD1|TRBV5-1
TGCGCCAGCAGGTCGGACAGGGGGAACACCGGGGAGCTGTTTTTT
CASRSDRGNTGELFF
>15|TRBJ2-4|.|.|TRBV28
TGTGCCAGCGCCCTTGACGGGGGGCCGGTGGACATTCAGTACTTC
CASALDGGPVDIQYF
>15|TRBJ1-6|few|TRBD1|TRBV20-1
TGCAGTGCTAGAGATGTAGGACAGGGAGGCTCACCCCTCCACTTT
CSARDVGQGGSPLHF
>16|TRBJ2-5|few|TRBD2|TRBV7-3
TGTGCCAGCAGCTTAACAAGGGCTAGCGGGACGGTGACCCAGTACTTC
CASSLTRASGTVTQYF
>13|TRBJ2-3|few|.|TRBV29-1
TGCAGCGTCCACGAGGGGATGTCAGATACGCAGTATTTT
CSVHEGMSDTQYF
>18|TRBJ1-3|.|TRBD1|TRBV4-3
TGCGCCAGCAGCCAAGATCCGACAGGGACATACTCTGGAAACACCATATATTTT
CASSQDPTGTYSGNTIYF
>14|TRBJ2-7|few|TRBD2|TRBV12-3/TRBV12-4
TGTGCCAGCAGTTTAAGCGGGGGTGGGAGCGAGCAGTACTTC
CASSLSGGGSEQYF
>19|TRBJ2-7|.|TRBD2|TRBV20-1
TGCAGTGCTCACAAGGGGCTAGCGGGAGGAGGGGCCCCCTCCTACGAGCAGTACTTC
CSAHKGLAGGGAPSYEQYF
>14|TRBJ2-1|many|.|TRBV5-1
TGCGCCAGCAGCTTGATCGCTGCAGGGGAGTCAATGTTCTTC
CASSLIAAGESMFF
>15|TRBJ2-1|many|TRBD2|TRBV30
TGTGCCTGGAGTGAGACTAGCGAGACTCACAATGAGCAGTTCTTC
CAWSETSETHNEQFF
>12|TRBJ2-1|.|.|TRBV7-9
TGTGCCAGCAGCTTAGTGCGGGCCGGGCAGTTCTTC
CASSLVRAGQFF
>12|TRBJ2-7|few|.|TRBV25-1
TGTGCCAGCACTGCCTCAGACTACGAGCAGTACTTC
CASTASDYEQYF
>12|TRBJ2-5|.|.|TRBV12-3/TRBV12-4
TGTGCCAGCAGTACGGACCAAGAGACCCAGTACTTC
CASSTDQETQYF